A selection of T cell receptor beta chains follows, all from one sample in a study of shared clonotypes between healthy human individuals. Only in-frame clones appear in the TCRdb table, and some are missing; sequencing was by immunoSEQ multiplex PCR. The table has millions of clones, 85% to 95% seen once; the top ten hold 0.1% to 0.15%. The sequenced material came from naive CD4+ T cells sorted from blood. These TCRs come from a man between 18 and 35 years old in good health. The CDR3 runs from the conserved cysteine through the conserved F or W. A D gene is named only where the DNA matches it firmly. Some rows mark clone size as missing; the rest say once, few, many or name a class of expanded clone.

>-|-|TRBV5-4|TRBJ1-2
TGTGCCAGCAGCTCCAGGCCAGGGCAGGGCGATGGCTACACCTTC
CASSSRPGQGDGYTF
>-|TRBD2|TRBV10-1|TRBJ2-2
TGCGCCAGCAGCCGATCCGGGACTAGCGGGACCGGGGAGCTGTTTTTT
CASSRSGTSGTGELFF
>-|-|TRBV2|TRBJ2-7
TGTGCCAGCAGATTACCCCAGGGGTCCTACGAGCAGTACTTC
CASRLPQGSYEQYF
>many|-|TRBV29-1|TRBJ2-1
TGCAGCGCCGTACTCCTCTACAATGAGCAGTTCTTC
CSAVLLYNEQFF
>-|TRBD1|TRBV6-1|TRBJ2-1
TGTGCCAGCAGTGAACCTGGGACAGCCTACAATGAGCAGTTCTTC
CASSEPGTAYNEQFF
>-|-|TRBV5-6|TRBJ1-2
TGTGCCAGCAGCTTGGCCGGGTTTGGCTACACCTTC
CASSLAGFGYTF
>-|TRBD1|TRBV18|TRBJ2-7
TGTGCCAGCTCACTTGGGACAGCGATTTACGAGCAGTACTTC
CASSLGTAIYEQYF
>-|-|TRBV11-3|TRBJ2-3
TGTGCCAGCAGCTTACGGGACACAGATACGCAGTATTTT
CASSLRDTDTQYF
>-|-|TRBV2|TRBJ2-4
TGTGCCAGCGGTGTGGAAGGAGCCAAAAACATTCAGTACTTC
CASGVEGAKNIQYF
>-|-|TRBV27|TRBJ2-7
TGTGCCAGCAGTCCCCGTAGTGGGTCGGGGCCCGAGCAGTACTTC
CASSPRSGSGPEQYF
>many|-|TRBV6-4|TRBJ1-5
TGTGCCAGCAGTGACTCGATGGGACAGCCCCAGCATTTT
CASSDSMGQPQHF
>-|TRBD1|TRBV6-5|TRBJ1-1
TGTGCCAGCAGCCTGGGACAGGCACCGAACACTGAAGCTTTCTTT
CASSLGQAPNTEAFF
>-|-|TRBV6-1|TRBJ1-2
TGTGCCAGCAGTGAGACAGTAGGTTCTAACTATGGCTACACCTTC
CASSETVGSNYGYTF
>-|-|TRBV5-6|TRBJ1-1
TGTGCCAGCAGCTTGAGAGGGATAATGAACACTGAAGCTTTCTTT
CASSLRGIMNTEAFF
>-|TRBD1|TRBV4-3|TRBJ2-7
TGCGCCAGCAGCCAAGATCAGGGGGACCGTCAGTACTTC
CASSQDQGDRQYF
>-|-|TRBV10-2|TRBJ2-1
TGCGCCAGCCGCCGGGACCTTAATGAGCAGTTCTTC
CASRRDLNEQFF
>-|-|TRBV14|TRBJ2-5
TGTGCCAGCAGCCAGGACTGGTACCGCCCTAAGTACTTC
CASSQDWYRPKYF
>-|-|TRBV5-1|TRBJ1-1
TGCGCCAGCAGCTCAAGGGCCCAGAACACTGAAGCTTTCTTT
CASSSRAQNTEAFF
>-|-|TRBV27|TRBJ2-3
TGTGCCAGCAGTTTATCCGCCCTGGGGCAGACTACGCAGTATTTT
CASSLSALGQTTQYF
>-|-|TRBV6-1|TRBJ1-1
TGTGCCAGCAGTGCCAATAGGGGCGCGACTGAAGCTTTCTTT
CASSANRGATEAFF
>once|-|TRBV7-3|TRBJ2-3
TGTGCCAGCAGCTTAGCTATTGGAGATACGCAGTATTTT
CASSLAIGDTQYF
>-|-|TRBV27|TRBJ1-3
TGTGCCAGCAGTTTGAGGGGAAGCTCTGGAAACACCATATATTTT
CASSLRGSSGNTIYF
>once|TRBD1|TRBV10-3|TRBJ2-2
TGTGCCATCACAGAGGACAGGGCCGGGGAGCTGTTTTTT
CAITEDRAGELFF
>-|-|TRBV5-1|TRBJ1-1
TGCGCCAGCAGCTTACCCGAGAACACTGAAGCTTTCTTT
CASSLPENTEAFF
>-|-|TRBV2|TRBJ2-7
TGTGCCAGCATAGAGGAGGGCGGGACGACCTACGAGCAGTACTTC
CASIEEGGTTYEQYF
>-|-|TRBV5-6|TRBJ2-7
TGTGCCAGCAGCCGGGGAGCAGGGTCCACCTACGAGCAGTACTTC
CASSRGAGSTYEQYF
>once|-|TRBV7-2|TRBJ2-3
TGTGCCAGCAGCTTCCAGAGCACAGATACGCAGTATTTT
CASSFQSTDTQYF